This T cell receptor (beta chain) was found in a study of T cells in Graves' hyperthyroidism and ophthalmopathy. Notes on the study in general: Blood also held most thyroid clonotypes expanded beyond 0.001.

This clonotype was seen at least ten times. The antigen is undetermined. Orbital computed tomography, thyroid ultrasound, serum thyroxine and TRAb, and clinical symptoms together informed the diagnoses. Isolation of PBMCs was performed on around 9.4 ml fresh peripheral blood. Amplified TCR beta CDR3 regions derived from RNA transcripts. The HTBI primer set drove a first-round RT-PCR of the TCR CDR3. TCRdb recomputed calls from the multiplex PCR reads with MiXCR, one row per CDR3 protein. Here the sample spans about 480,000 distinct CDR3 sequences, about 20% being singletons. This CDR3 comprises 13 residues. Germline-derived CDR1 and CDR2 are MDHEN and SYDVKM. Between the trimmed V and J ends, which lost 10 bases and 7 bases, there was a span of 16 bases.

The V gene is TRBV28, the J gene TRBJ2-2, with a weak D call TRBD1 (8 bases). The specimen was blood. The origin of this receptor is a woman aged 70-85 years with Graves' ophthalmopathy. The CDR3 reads CATTGGALGELFF. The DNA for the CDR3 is TGTGCCACCACAGGGGGGGCCCTCGGGGAGCTGTTTTTT.